This TCR beta chain was captured by sequencing in a study of siplizumab effects on memory and regulatory T cells. Method: immunoSEQ multiplex PCR; TCRdb's copy keeps in-frame clones and lacks some. Of around 99,000 clones listed, about 91% are singletons. As to this clone: The same CDR3 also results from other DNA sequences found in this sample.

V lost 6 bases, J lost 1 base, and 3 bases stayed unmatched. The CDR3 is made up of 14 amino acids. CDR1 is MNHEY, CDR2 SVGAGI, per germline. This chain connects TRBV6-5 to TRBJ1-5, with 7 bases identical to TRBD1. This sequence was found in a human donor in good health. Sample: Tregs sorted from blood. As DNA, the CDR3 is TGTGCCAGCAGACCGACAGGGAGCAATCAGCCCCAGCATTTT. Translation: CASRPTGSNQPQHF.